The rows below give T cell receptor beta chains drawn from one sample of a study of shared clonotypes between healthy human individuals. Generated by immunoSEQ multiplex PCR, the TCRdb table keeps only in-frame clones and is missing some. The top ten clones hold more than 0.95% of a sample with 1.5 million to 2.5 million clones, about 95% of them seen once. Sample: naive CD8+ T cells sorted from blood. All receptors derive from a young man in good health. CDR3s include the opening cysteine and the closing phenylalanine or tryptophan. The D gene is left open where the match is weak. The size entry is marked missing in some rows and otherwise reads once, few, many or a size class.

clone_size j_call d_call v_call cdr3_aa cdr3_nt
NA TRBJ2-1 TRBD2 TRBV11-2 CASSRLAGVSYNEQFF TGTGCCAGCAGTAGACTAGCGGGAGTTTCCTACAATGAGCAGTTCTTC
NA TRBJ2-7 NA TRBV5-1 CASSFISSYEQYF TGCGCCAGCAGCTTCATCAGCTCCTACGAGCAGTACTTC
NA TRBJ2-7 TRBD1 TRBV7-9 CASSPRDREDEQYF TGTGCCAGCAGCCCTAGGGACAGGGAGGACGAGCAGTACTTC
NA TRBJ2-7 NA TRBV29-1 CSVDGLEGLGYEQYF TGCAGCGTTGATGGGTTGGAGGGACTGGGCTACGAGCAGTACTTC
NA TRBJ2-5 NA TRBV7-9 CASSSTDQNQETQYF TGTGCCAGCAGCTCAACGGACCAAAACCAAGAGACCCAGTACTTC
NA TRBJ2-7 NA TRBV27 CASSPYSPYEQYF TGTGCCAGCAGCCCCTATAGCCCCTACGAGCAGTACTTC
NA TRBJ1-1 NA TRBV11-2 CASSFPDTTEAFF TGTGCCAGCAGCTTTCCCGACACCACTGAAGCTTTCTTT
NA TRBJ1-5 NA TRBV6-5 CASSYTQGSQPQHF TGTGCCAGCAGTTACACGCAAGGCTCTCAGCCCCAGCATTTT
once TRBJ2-1 TRBD2 TRBV27 CASSFRSSGSQFF TGTGCCAGCAGTTTTCGGTCTAGCGGGAGTCAGTTCTTC
NA TRBJ2-3 TRBD2 TRBV7-6 CASSVLAGGSTDTQYF TGTGCCAGCAGCGTGTTAGCGGGAGGTTCCACAGATACGCAGTATTTT
NA TRBJ1-5 TRBD1 TRBV5-1 CASSLGGDQGAGQPQHF TGCGCCAGCAGCTTGGGAGGGGATCAGGGGGCTGGTCAGCCCCAGCATTTT
NA TRBJ2-7 TRBD1 TRBV6-1 CASRDRGYEQYF TGTGCCAGCAGGGACAGGGGCTACGAGCAGTACTTC
NA TRBJ1-1 TRBD1 TRBV27 CASTATGVGTEAFF TGTGCCAGCACCGCGACAGGGGTCGGCACTGAAGCTTTCTTT
NA TRBJ1-4 NA TRBV10-2 CASSEGDGHNEKLFF TGCGCCAGCAGTGAGGGGGACGGCCACAATGAAAAACTGTTTTTT
NA TRBJ1-5 NA TRBV6-1 CASSDGQGGNQPQHF TGTGCCAGCAGTGATGGCCAGGGAGGGAATCAGCCCCAGCATTTT
NA TRBJ2-1 TRBD2 TRBV6-5 CASSKGGSSYNEQFF TGTGCCAGCAGTAAAGGCGGGAGCTCCTACAATGAGCAGTTCTTC
once TRBJ2-7 NA TRBV4-3 CASSQDWSSSSYEQYF TGCGCCAGCAGCCAAGATTGGTCTTCCTCTTCCTACGAGCAGTACTTC
NA TRBJ1-4 NA TRBV4-1 CASSQGTTNEKLFF TGCGCCAGCAGCCAAGGCACAACTAATGAAAAACTGTTTTTT
NA TRBJ2-7 NA TRBV27 CASSDLASYEQYF TGTGCCAGCAGCGACTTAGCCTCCTACGAGCAGTACTTC
NA TRBJ2-7 NA TRBV7-2 CASSLENYEQYF TGTGCCAGCAGCTTAGAAAACTACGAGCAGTACTTC
NA TRBJ2-7 NA TRBV11-2 CASSLQGSHEQYF TGTGCCAGCAGCTTACAGGGGTCCCACGAGCAGTACTTC
NA TRBJ2-3 TRBD2 TRBV5-4 CASTAPPGLASDTQYF TGTGCCAGCACCGCCCCCCCGGGACTAGCATCCGATACGCAGTATTTT
NA TRBJ2-5 TRBD1 TRBV6-1 CASDDRGGETQYF TGTGCCAGCGATGACAGGGGAGGAGAGACCCAGTACTTC
NA TRBJ2-2 NA TRBV4-3 CASSQRQLGGELFF TGCGCCAGCAGCCAAAGGCAGCTAGGCGGGGAGCTGTTTTTT